This passage covers 28 T cell receptor beta chains from one sample sequenced in a study of blood T cell repertoires in COVID-19. TCRdb's copy holds only in-frame clones and misses some; the assay was immunoSEQ multiplex PCR. The sample holds 190,000 or so clones, about 85% seen once. The sequenced material came from peripheral blood. The source of these receptors is a woman under 40 with active or convalescent COVID-19.

The rearrangement links TRBV5-1 to TRBJ2-2, with 7 bases lining up with TRBD1. The CDR3 has 15 residues. Germline CDR1 is SGHRS and CDR2 is YFSETQ. The trim removed 0 bases at V and 5 bases at J, leaving 4 bases unmatched. The CDR3 DNA reads TGCGCCAGCAGCTTGGCGGGACAGCCGACCGGGGAGCTGTTTTTT. As protein: CASSLAGQPTGELFF.

The chain uses TRBV28 and TRBJ2-7, with 9 bases identical to TRBD2. Germline CDR1 and CDR2: MDHEN and SYDVKM. The V gene end was trimmed by 1 base and the J gene end by 2 bases; junction bases not matched to a gene: 3. CDR3 length: 15 amino acids. This chain's CDR3 is CASSLLAGEAYEQYF. CDR3 sequence (DNA): TGTGCCAGCAGTTTATTAGCGGGAGAAGCCTACGAGCAGTACTTC.

This chain links TRBV14 with TRBJ2-1; 7 nucleotides line up with TRBD1. V was pared by 3 bases and J by 4 bases, with 6 bases of the junction left unmatched. Germline-derived CDR1 and CDR2 are SGHDN and FVKESK. This CDR3 has 15 amino acids. The CDR3 DNA reads TGTGCCAGCAGCCAGAATCCAGGGGGATACAATGAGCAGTTCTTC. Protein product: CASSQNPGGYNEQFF.

In its sample, this clone was seen a few times. V and J are TRBV19 and TRBJ1-6; TRBD1 might be the D (6 bases). V shed 5 bases and J shed 7 bases, with 12 bases lying between them. In germline, CDR1 is LNHDA, CDR2 SQIVND (reference sequence). There are 14 residues in the CDR3. This chain's CDR3 is CASSSDRPNSPLHF. In DNA form, the CDR3 reads TGTGCCAGTAGTTCGGACAGACCGAATTCACCCCTCCACTTT.

This clone was seen a handful of times. The genes are TRBV2 and TRBJ1-2, with a tentative D call TRBD1 (5 bases). V was trimmed by 3 bases and J by 7 bases, leaving 15 bases between them. Germline V gene data show CDR1 as SNHLY and CDR2 as FYNNEI. CDR3 size: 14 residues. CDR3 residues: CASSEFGGETGYTF. CDR3 nucleotides: TGTGCCAGCAGTGAGTTCGGGGGTGAGACTGGCTACACCTTC.

This clone was detected once. The chain uses TRBV6-4 and TRBJ1-1; D uncertain. The germline V and J ends were trimmed by 4 bases and 0 bases, with 6 bases remaining between them. The germline V gene encodes CDR1 MRHNA and CDR2 SNTAGT. The CDR3 has 13 amino acids. The CDR3 DNA follows: TGTGCCAGCAGTGCCTTTATGAACACTGAAGCTTTCTTT. It is translated as CASSAFMNTEAFF.

The chain combines TRBV24-1 with TRBJ2-3, with D perhaps matching TRBD1 (5 bases). The CDR3 is 17 amino acids. CDR1 is KGHDR and CDR2 is SFDVKD in the germline V gene. V was trimmed by 4 bases and J by 0 bases, leaving 16 bases between them. The CDR3 loop reads CATSDPRQHKSTDTQYF. The CDR3 bases are TGTGCCACCAGTGACCCTAGACAGCACAAGAGCACAGATACGCAGTATTTT.

A single count supports this clone. This chain joins TRBV5-5 and TRBJ1-1, with a weak D call TRBD1 (5 bases). Germline-derived CDR1 and CDR2 are SGHKS and YYEKEE (reference sequence). The CDR3 has 14 residues. Trimming took off 4 bases at V and 4 bases at J, with 14 bases between the two ends. The CDR3 protein is CASSKGQEITEAFF. The CDR3 nucleotides are TGTGCCAGCAGCAAAGGACAAGAGATCACTGAAGCTTTCTTT.

The V gene is TRBV30, the J gene TRBJ1-1, with unresolved D. This CDR3 contains 13 residues. V lost 0 bases, J lost 1 base, and 6 bases lay in between. In germline, CDR1 is GTSNPN, CDR2 SVGIG (reference sequence). The CDR3 region is CAWSVVRNTEAFF. As DNA, the CDR3 is TGTGCCTGGAGTGTAGTGAGGAACACTGAAGCTTTCTTT. Full variable domain (rest looked up from reference TRBV30 and TRBJ1-1): SQTIHQWPATLVQPVGSPLSLECTVEGTSNPNLYWYRQAAGRGLQLLFYSVGIGQISSEVPQNLSASRPQDRQFILSSKKLLLSDSGFYLCAWSVVRNTEAFFGQGTRLTVV.

The count of this clone is one. This chain connects TRBV28 to TRBJ1-1; D is possibly TRBD1 (6 bases). Trimming left V 4 bases short and J 1 base short, with 16 bases between. Germline V CDR1 and CDR2: MDHEN, SYDVKM. The CDR3 covers 16 residues. The CDR3 sequence is CASSSAGGAPNTEAFF. CDR3 DNA: TGTGCCAGCAGTTCCGCTGGGGGGGCCCCGAACACTGAAGCTTTCTTT. Supplemented by reference TRBV28 and TRBJ1-1, the full variable domain reads DVKVTQSSRYLVKRTGEKVFLECVQDMDHENMFWYRQDPGLGLRLIYFSYDVKMKEKGDIPEGYSVSREKKERFSLILESASTNQTSMYLCASSSAGGAPNTEAFFGQGTRLTVV.

This chain links TRBV5-1 with TRBJ1-4; 7 nucleotides align to TRBD1. The junction had 4 bases not matched to a gene; V was cut back by 2 bases and J by 3 bases. The germline gives CDR1 SGHRS, CDR2 YFSETQ. The CDR3 has 15 residues. The CDR3 region is CASSFQGGANEKLFF. In DNA, the CDR3 is TGCGCCAGCAGCTTCCAGGGGGGTGCTAATGAAAAACTGTTTTTT.

The CDR3 loop is CASSLGSTISEAFF. The CDR3 bases are TGTGCCAGCAGCTTGGGATCAACTATCTCTGAAGCTTTCTTT. The gene calls are TRBV5-6 and TRBJ1-1; D remains unclear. There are 14 residues in the CDR3. The germline gives CDR1 SGHDT, CDR2 YYEEEE. V lost 0 bases, J lost 6 bases, and 12 bases lay in between.

The chain is built from TRBV18 and TRBJ1-1; the D gene is possibly TRBD1 (6 bases). CDR3 length equals 15 residues. V dropped 5 bases and J dropped 5 bases, with 18 bases sitting between them. Per the germline V gene, CDR1 is KGHSH and CDR2 is LQKENI. The CDR3, as DNA: TGTGCCAGCTCAGCCGACAGGAGGCAGGTAACTGAAGCTTTCTTT. Translation: CASSADRRQVTEAFF.

This clone has a single count. The chain employs TRBV10-3 and TRBJ1-2; tentative D call: TRBD1 (5 bases). This CDR3 comprises 14 residues. Per germline, CDR1 ENHRY and CDR2 SYGVKD. Deletions cut 0 bases from V and 4 bases from J, with 9 bases between. The CDR3, as DNA: TGTGCCATCAGTGAGTCCCCAGGGCCCTATGGCTACACCTTC. Translated, it gives CAISESPGPYGYTF.

In this sample, this clone turned up once. The V and J genes are TRBV7-9 and TRBJ2-7, with D perhaps TRBD2 (6 bases). V was trimmed by 3 bases and J by 7 bases, leaving 22 bases between them. The CDR3 extends over 16 amino acids. The germline V gene encodes CDR1 SEHNR and CDR2 FQNEAQ (reference sequence). The CDR3 DNA sequence: TGTGCCAGCAGCTTCGCCGGATATGGGCCGGGGGTAGAGCAGTACTTC. Residues: CASSFAGYGPGVEQYF.

This clone was detected a few times. The chain recombines TRBV6-5 with TRBJ1-4, with 10 bases lining up with TRBD1. V lost 2 bases to trimming and J lost 6 bases; unmatched junction nucleotides: 3. In germline, CDR1 is MNHEY, CDR2 SVGAGI. The CDR3 loop spans 15 amino acids. The CDR3, as DNA: TGTGCCAGCAGTTACCGGGACAGGGGCGATGAAAAACTGTTTTTT. This encodes CASSYRDRGDEKLFF.

V usage is TRBV19 and J usage is TRBJ2-5; possible D gene TRBD1, 6 bases. This CDR3 has 13 residues. V was cut by 7 bases and J by 2 bases, with 11 bases left in between. From germline, CDR1 is LNHDA and CDR2 SQIVND (reference sequence). CDR3 in amino acids: CASTNTGQETQYF. The CDR3 bases are TGTGCCAGTACTAATACAGGGCAAGAGACCCAGTACTTC. Using reference TRBV19 and TRBJ2-5 for the parts outside the CDR3, the full variable domain is DGGITQSPKYLFRKEGQNVTLSCEQNLNHDAMYWYRQDPGQGLRLIYYSQIVNDFQKGDIAEGYSVSREKKESFPLTVTSAQKNPTAFYLCASTNTGQETQYFGPGTRLLVL.

V gene TRBV3-1 (or the pseudogene TRBV3-2) combines with J gene TRBJ2-3, with D unclear. This CDR3 has 14 residues. Germline V gene sequence: CDR1 LGHDT, CDR2 YNNKEL (reference sequence). V lost 1 base, J lost 5 bases, and 10 bases lay in between. The CDR3, as DNA: TGTGCCAGCAGCCAAGGCCTAGTCGGAGATACGCAGTATTTT. It encodes CASSQGLVGDTQYF.

The gene calls are TRBV3-1 (or the pseudogene TRBV3-2) and TRBJ1-1; D not certain. CDR1 is LGHDT, CDR2 YNNKEL, per germline (reference sequence). V lost 5 bases to trimming and J lost 3 bases, with 10 bases between them. The length of the CDR3 is 13 residues. The CDR3 bases are TGTGCCAGCAGCGCTAATCGGTACACTGAAGCTTTCTTT. The encoded protein is CASSANRYTEAFF.

This chain joins TRBV11-2 and TRBJ2-7, with D uncertain. The CDR3 totals 15 residues. Germline CDR1 and CDR2: SGHAT and FQNNGV. Trimming removed 0 bases from V and 3 bases from J, with 12 bases in between. This CDR3 is CASSLDLADNYEQYF. The CDR3 region has the DNA TGTGCCAGCAGCTTAGATCTGGCAGATAACTACGAGCAGTACTTC. Complete variable domain (other parts from reference TRBV11-2 and TRBJ2-7): EAGVAQSPRYKIIEKRQSVAFWCNPISGHATLYWYQQILGQGPKLLIQFQNNGVVDDSQLPKDRFSAERLKGVDSTLKIQPAKLEDSAVYLCASSLDLADNYEQYFGPGTRLTVT.

The gene calls are TRBV4-1 and TRBJ1-3, with D tentatively TRBD1 (6 bases). V dropped 2 bases and J dropped 0 bases, with 11 bases sitting between them. The CDR3 extends over 16 amino acids. Germline V gene lookup returns CDR1 MGHRA and CDR2 YSYEKL. The CDR3 here is CASSQPTDSSGNTIYF. CDR3 DNA sequence: TGCGCCAGCAGCCAACCCACGGACAGCTCTGGAAACACCATATATTTT.

The rearrangement links TRBV6-5 to TRBJ2-3; TRBD2 matches 9 bases. V lost 7 bases to trimming and J lost 7 bases; unmatched junction nucleotides: 9. Per germline, CDR1 MNHEY and CDR2 SVGAGI. This CDR3 contains 14 residues. The CDR3 region is CASTDPGLANTQYF. The CDR3 DNA follows: TGTGCCAGCACAGACCCGGGACTAGCAAATACGCAGTATTTT.

This clone was seen a handful of times. The chain links TRBV7-6 to TRBJ2-2; a weak D match, TRBD1 (6 bases). V dropped 2 bases and J dropped 5 bases, with 9 bases sitting between them. The germline V gene has CDR1 SGHVS and CDR2 FNYEAQ. The CDR3 loop spans 14 amino acids. The CDR3 reads CASSLTGNTGELFF. The DNA of the CDR3 is TGTGCCAGCAGCTTAACAGGGAATACCGGGGAGCTGTTTTTT.

The chain has TRBV6-1 and TRBJ2-5, with a tentative D call TRBD1 (5 bases). The V end was cut by 2 bases, the J end by 0 bases, with 13 bases between. The CDR3 runs to 16 residues. Germline CDR1 and CDR2: MNHNS and SASEGT. The CDR3 region is CASSEPLDTYQETQYF. CDR3 nucleotides: TGTGCCAGCAGTGAACCCTTGGACACGTACCAAGAGACCCAGTACTTC.

The chain has TRBV5-1 and TRBJ1-2; a possible D gene is TRBD1 (6 bases). V was pared by 4 bases and J by 7 bases, with 11 bases between. Germline V gives CDR1 SGHRS, CDR2 YFSETQ. The CDR3 has 12 amino acids. In nucleotides, the CDR3 is TGCGCCAGCAGCGAGGGGGAAGGTGGCTACACCTTC. This encodes CASSEGEGGYTF.

The CDR3 nucleotides read TGTGCCAGCAGCTTACGAGCGGGAGACTACGAGCAGTACTTC. It yields the protein CASSLRAGDYEQYF. V and J are TRBV11-1 and TRBJ2-7; 8 bases map to TRBD2. The CDR3 is 14 residues long. Germline V gene lookup returns CDR1 SGHAT and CDR2 FQDESV (reference sequence). V lost 2 bases to trimming and J lost 3 bases; unmatched junction nucleotides: 3.

V gene TRBV15 combines with J gene TRBJ2-3; TRBD1 is a possible D gene (6 bases). V was pared by 1 base and J by 5 bases, with 7 bases between. The CDR3 covers 13 residues. The V gene's germline CDR1 is LNHNV and CDR2 YYDKDF (reference sequence). The DNA of the CDR3 is TGTGCCACCAGCAGAGGGACAGAAGATACGCAGTATTTT. Translation: CATSRGTEDTQYF.

This clone has a handful of counts. V usage is TRBV5-1 and J usage is TRBJ1-4; D unresolved. The germline V gene encodes CDR1 SGHRS and CDR2 YFSETQ. V lost 0 bases, J lost 1 base, and 7 bases lay in between. This CDR3 is built from 15 residues. Here the CDR3 DNA reads TGCGCCAGCAGCTTGGAGATCGGAACTAATGAAAAACTGTTTTTT. Amino acids: CASSLEIGTNEKLFF.